This is a list of T cell receptor beta chains from one sample in a study of shared clonotypes between healthy human individuals. The method was immunoSEQ multiplex PCR; TCRdb's version includes in-frame clones alone and lacks a portion of them. The sample lists over a million clones; roughly 96% were seen once. The source material was naive CD4+ T cells sorted from blood. The receptors shown here come from a man aged 25-40 years in good health. The CDR3 runs from the conserved cysteine through the conserved F or W. The D gene is left open where the match is weak. Clone size is given for some rows only: seen once, a few or many times, or a class if the clone is expanded.

>TRBJ1-2|TRBV7-2|-|-
TGTGCCAGCAGCTTGGAGCGTATCATCAACACCTTC
CASSLERIINTF
>TRBJ1-1|TRBV6-5|-|-
TGTGCCAGCAGTTTCCAGAGAAACACTGAAGCTTTCTTT
CASSFQRNTEAFF
>TRBJ1-2|TRBV6-1|-|-
TGTGCCAGCAGTGAAACTAGGACAACCTATGGCTACACCTTC
CASSETRTTYGYTF
>TRBJ1-1|TRBV10-1|few|-
TGCGCCAGCAGCGACGGGGGGAACACTGAAGCTTTCTTT
CASSDGGNTEAFF
>TRBJ2-1|TRBV6-1|-|-
TGTGCCAGCCAAGACCAGAGGATCGCCTACAATGAGCAGTTCTTC
CASQDQRIAYNEQFF
>TRBJ2-7|TRBV5-5|-|TRBD2
TGTGCCAGCAGCCCGGGACTAGCGGGGTACGAGCAGTACTTC
CASSPGLAGYEQYF
>TRBJ1-1|TRBV6-5|-|-
TGTGCCAGCAGTTATGATGGGTCCCTGAACACTGAAGCTTTCTTT
CASSYDGSLNTEAFF
>TRBJ2-1|TRBV18|-|TRBD2
TGTGCCAGCTCACCACCCGGACTAGTTTCCAATGAGCAGTTCTTC
CASSPPGLVSNEQFF
>TRBJ1-2|TRBV28|-|TRBD1
TGTGCCAGCAGATCCATCGGACAGGGCCTATCCATTGGGTATGGCTACACCTTC
CASRSIGQGLSIGYGYTF
>TRBJ2-1|TRBV5-1|-|-
TGCGCCAGCAGTCTTGACTGGGCCAATGAGCAGTTCTTC
CASSLDWANEQFF
>TRBJ2-7|TRBV18|-|TRBD1
TGTGCCAGCTCACCCAGACCCCGGACAGGGGGCAGAATGGACTACGAGCAGTACTTC
CASSPRPRTGGRMDYEQYF
>TRBJ2-1|TRBV2|-|-
TGTGCCAGCAGCTCCACCCCCCGGGGGGAGCAGTTCTTC
CASSSTPRGEQFF
>TRBJ1-2|TRBV5-1|-|-
TGCGCCAGCAGCCACAATCCCCAGACTAACTATGGCTACACCTTC
CASSHNPQTNYGYTF
>TRBJ2-7|TRBV6-1|-|TRBD2
TGTGCCAGCGGCGGGAGGCCTCCCGAGGAGCAGTACTTC
CASGGRPPEEQYF
>TRBJ1-3|TRBV5-1|once|-
TGCGCCAGCAGCTTGTTCCCCGAGAGGGATGGAAACACCATATATTTT
CASSLFPERDGNTIYF
>TRBJ2-4|TRBV28|-|TRBD2
TGTGCCAGCAGTTTGACCGGGACTAGGTTAGCCAAAAACATTCAGTACTTC
CASSLTGTRLAKNIQYF
>TRBJ1-2|TRBV28|-|TRBD1
TGTGCCAGCAGTCTTGGACAGGGTGGTGGCTACACCTTC
CASSLGQGGGYTF
>TRBJ2-5|TRBV5-5|-|-
TGTGCCAGCAGCTTCAGCGAAGGTGTCGCAGGCCAAGAGACCCAGTACTTC
CASSFSEGVAGQETQYF
>TRBJ1-1|TRBV6-1|-|-
TGTGCCAGCAGTGGGGACTGGGTTCGGGGGAACACTGAAGCTTTCTTT
CASSGDWVRGNTEAFF
>TRBJ2-5|TRBV7-6|-|TRBD2
TGTGCCAGCAGCTTACTGTCCTTACTAGCGGGAGACCAAGAGACCCAGTACTTC
CASSLLSLLAGDQETQYF
>TRBJ2-1|TRBV5-1|-|TRBD2
TGCGCCAGCAGCACTGGAGCCACGGGAGGTCATGACAATGAGCAGTTCTTC
CASSTGATGGHDNEQFF
>TRBJ2-3|TRBV18|-|-
TGTGCCAGCTCACCTTCGCAGACAGCGACAGATACGCAGTATTTT
CASSPSQTATDTQYF
>TRBJ2-7|TRBV11-2|-|-
TGTGCCTCGGCAGGCTACTACTCCTACGAGCAGTACTTC
CASAGYYSYEQYF
>TRBJ1-1|TRBV18|-|-
TGTGCCAGCTCAAACAATCCTATAGGGGTCACTGAAGCTTTCTTT
CASSNNPIGVTEAFF
>TRBJ2-7|TRBV21-1|-|-
TGTGCCAGCAGCAAAGAGGACACTCCCACCCCCCCCAGCTCCTACGAGCAGTACTTC
CASSKEDTPTPPSSYEQYF
>TRBJ1-5|TRBV27|-|-
TGTGCCAGCAGTTTAGCAGGGGCTAATCAGCCCCAGCATTTT
CASSLAGANQPQHF
>TRBJ2-3|TRBV9|-|-
TGTGCCAGCAGCACAGAGGTAGGGTGGCCATATACGCAGTATTTT
CASSTEVGWPYTQYF
>TRBJ2-1|TRBV7-2|once|-
TGTGCCAGCAGCTCTGCCTACCGGGACACCTGGTTCTTC
CASSSAYRDTWFF
>TRBJ2-3|TRBV7-8|-|TRBD2
TGTGCCAGCAGCTTAGCGGGGACTAGCGGTGCTACAGATACGCAGTATTTT
CASSLAGTSGATDTQYF
>TRBJ2-3|TRBV27|once|-
TGTGCCAGCAGTTTTACTAGCCTGACAGATACGCAGTATTTT
CASSFTSLTDTQYF
>TRBJ1-4|TRBV28|-|-
TGTGCCAGCAGTTTAGGGGGGCGCACTGAAAAACTGTTTTTT
CASSLGGRTEKLFF
>TRBJ2-5|TRBV2|-|-
TGTGCCAGCAGTGAGGCGGAGACCCAGTACTTC
CASSEAETQYF
>TRBJ1-4|TRBV29-1|-|TRBD1
TGCAGCGCAGGGGGCGCGGATGAAAAACTGTTTTTT
CSAGGADEKLFF
>TRBJ2-2|TRBV6-6|-|TRBD1
TGTGCCAGCAGGAACAGGGGGTCGTCAACCGGGGAGCTGTTTTTT
CASRNRGSSTGELFF
>TRBJ1-5|TRBV5-1|-|-
TGCGCCAGCAGCCCTCAGACAGGAGAAAATCAGCCCCAGCATTTT
CASSPQTGENQPQHF
>TRBJ2-7|TRBV5-4|-|-
TGTGCCAGCAGCAGTACAGGGTACGAGCAGTACTTC
CASSSTGYEQYF
>TRBJ2-4|TRBV10-3|-|-
TGTGCCATCAGTGAGTCCCTTACCTCAGAGGGGGGAAACATTCAGTACTTC
CAISESLTSEGGNIQYF
>TRBJ1-2|TRBV5-1|-|TRBD1
TGCGCCAGCAGCTGGACAGGGGGCCCGTATGGCTACACCTTC
CASSWTGGPYGYTF
>TRBJ2-2|TRBV9|-|TRBD1
TGTGCCAGCAGCCCTCAAACCCCGACAGGGAAAATTACCGGGGAGCTGTTTTTT
CASSPQTPTGKITGELFF
>TRBJ1-2|TRBV4-1|-|TRBD1
TGCGCCAGCAGCCAGGATTCCGGGACAGATTGGGGCTACACCTTC
CASSQDSGTDWGYTF
>TRBJ2-1|TRBV11-3|-|-
TGTGCCAGCAGCTTAACCGGCTCCTACAATGAGCAGTTCTTC
CASSLTGSYNEQFF
>TRBJ2-2|TRBV28|-|TRBD2
TGTGCCAGCAGTTTATTACCAGCGGGAGGGTCTACCGGGGAGCTGTTTTTT
CASSLLPAGGSTGELFF
>TRBJ2-7|TRBV11-2|-|TRBD2
TGTGCCAGCAGCTTAGTAAGACTAGCGGGAGAAAGCTGGGCCTACGAGCAGTACTTC
CASSLVRLAGESWAYEQYF
>TRBJ1-3|TRBV19|-|-
TGTGCCAGTAGTAGCCACAGGACCTCTGGAAACACCATATATTTT
CASSSHRTSGNTIYF
>TRBJ2-3|TRBV18|-|-
TGTGCCAGCTCACCCCTTGCCGGTCTAGGCGGCACAGATACGCAGTATTTT
CASSPLAGLGGTDTQYF
>TRBJ2-1|TRBV30|-|-
TGTGCCTGTGACAGGAGCTCCTACAATGAGCAGTTCTTC
CACDRSSYNEQFF
>TRBJ1-2|TRBV25-1|-|-
TGTGCCAGCAGTGAATATCCAGTAGGGGCGCACGGCTACACCTTC
CASSEYPVGAHGYTF
>TRBJ2-2|TRBV5-1|-|TRBD2
TGCGCCAGCAGTAGTTTTGATTTGCGGGAGGGCCGGTTTTTTAGAAACACCGGGGAGCTGTTTTTT
CASSSFDLREGRFFRNTGELFF
>TRBJ1-1|TRBV27|-|TRBD1
TGTGCCAGCAGTCCTCAGAGTGACAGGGAAGGCGCTGAAGCTTTCTTT
CASSPQSDREGAEAFF
>TRBJ2-3|TRBV25-1|-|-
TGTGCCAGCAGTGATTCTAAAGACACAGATACGCAGTATTTT
CASSDSKDTDTQYF
>TRBJ2-3|TRBV30|-|TRBD2
TGTGCCTTGACTAGCGGGAGCTCAGATACGCAGTATTTT
CALTSGSSDTQYF
>TRBJ1-1|TRBV2|-|TRBD1
TGTGCCAGCAGTTTACAGGGGGCGGGCACTGAAGCTTTCTTT
CASSLQGAGTEAFF
>TRBJ2-5|TRBV10-1|-|-
TGCGCCAGCAGTACGGGGGACAAAGAGACCCAGTACTTC
CASSTGDKETQYF
>TRBJ2-3|TRBV27|-|TRBD2
TGTGCCAGCAGGGAGTGGGGACTAGCGGTCACAGATACGCAGTATTTT
CASREWGLAVTDTQYF
>TRBJ1-5|TRBV2|once|-
TGTGCCAGCAGTGAACGAACGGGGACGCAGCAGCCCCAGCATTTT
CASSERTGTQQPQHF